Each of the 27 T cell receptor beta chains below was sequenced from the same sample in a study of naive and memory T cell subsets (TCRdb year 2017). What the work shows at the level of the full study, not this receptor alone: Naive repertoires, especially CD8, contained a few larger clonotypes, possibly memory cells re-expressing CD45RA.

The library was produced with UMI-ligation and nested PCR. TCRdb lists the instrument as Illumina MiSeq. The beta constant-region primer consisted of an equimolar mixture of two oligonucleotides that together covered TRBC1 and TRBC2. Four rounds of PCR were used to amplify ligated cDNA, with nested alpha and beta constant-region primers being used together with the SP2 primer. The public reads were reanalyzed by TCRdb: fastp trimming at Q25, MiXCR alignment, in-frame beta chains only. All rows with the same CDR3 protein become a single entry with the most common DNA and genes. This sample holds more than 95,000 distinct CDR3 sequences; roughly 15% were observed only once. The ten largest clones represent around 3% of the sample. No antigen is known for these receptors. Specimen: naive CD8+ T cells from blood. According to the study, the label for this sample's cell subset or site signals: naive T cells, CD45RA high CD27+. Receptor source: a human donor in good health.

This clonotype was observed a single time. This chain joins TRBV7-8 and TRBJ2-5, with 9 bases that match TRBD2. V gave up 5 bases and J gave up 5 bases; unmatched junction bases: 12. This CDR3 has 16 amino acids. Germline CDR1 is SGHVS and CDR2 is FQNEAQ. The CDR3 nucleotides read TGTGCCAGCAGCGCTCCTAGCGGGGCCCTAGACGAGACCCAGTACTTC. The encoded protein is CASSAPSGALDETQYF. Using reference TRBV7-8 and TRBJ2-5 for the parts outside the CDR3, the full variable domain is GAGVSQSPRYKVAKRGQDVALRCDPISGHVSLFWYQQALGQGPEFLTYFQNEAQLDKSGLPSDRFFAERPEGSVSTLKIQRTQQEDSAVYLCASSAPSGALDETQYFGPGTRLLVL.

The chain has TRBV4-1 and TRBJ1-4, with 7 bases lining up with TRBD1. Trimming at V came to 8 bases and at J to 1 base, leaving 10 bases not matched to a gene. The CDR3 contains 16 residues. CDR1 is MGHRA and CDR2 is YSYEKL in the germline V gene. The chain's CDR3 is CASATSQGGTNEKLFF. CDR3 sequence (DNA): TGCGCCAGCGCTACCTCCCAGGGGGGAACTAATGAAAAACTGTTTTTT.

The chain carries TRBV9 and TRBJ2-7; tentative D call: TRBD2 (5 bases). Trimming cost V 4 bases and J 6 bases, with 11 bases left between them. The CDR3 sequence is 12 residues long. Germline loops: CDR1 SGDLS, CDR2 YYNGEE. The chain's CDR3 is CASSTDEGEQYF. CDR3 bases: TGTGCCAGCAGCACCGACGAGGGCGAGCAGTACTTC.

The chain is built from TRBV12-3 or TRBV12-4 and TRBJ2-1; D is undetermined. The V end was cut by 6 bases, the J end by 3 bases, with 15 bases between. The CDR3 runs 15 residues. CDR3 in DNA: TGTGCCAGCAGCACCGACTGGTTAAGCTACAATGAGCAGTTCTTC. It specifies CASSTDWLSYNEQFF.

This CDR3 reads CASRVGDPNTEAFF. In DNA, the CDR3 is TGTGCCAGCAGAGTCGGGGACCCGAACACTGAAGCTTTCTTT. V and J are TRBV7-9 and TRBJ1-1; D is possibly TRBD1 (5 bases). Germline V gene data show CDR1 as SEHNR and CDR2 as FQNEAQ (reference sequence). V lost 6 bases, J lost 1 base, and 12 bases lay in between. The length of the CDR3 is 14 residues.

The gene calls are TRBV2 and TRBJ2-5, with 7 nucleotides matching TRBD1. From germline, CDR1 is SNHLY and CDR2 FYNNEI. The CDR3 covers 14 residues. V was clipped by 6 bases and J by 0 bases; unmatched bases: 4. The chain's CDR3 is CASRQTGNQETQYF. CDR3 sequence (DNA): TGTGCCAGCAGGCAGACAGGGAACCAAGAGACCCAGTACTTC.

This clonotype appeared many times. The CDR3 DNA reads as TGTGCCAGCAGCCAAATCGGAGAGACCCAGTACTTC. Translation: CASSQIGETQYF. The chain employs TRBV4-2 and TRBJ2-5; D is uncertain. Between the trimmed V and J ends, which lost 2 bases and 4 bases, there was a span of 5 bases. Germline-derived CDR1 and CDR2 are LGHNA and YNFKEQ. The CDR3 is 12 amino acids.

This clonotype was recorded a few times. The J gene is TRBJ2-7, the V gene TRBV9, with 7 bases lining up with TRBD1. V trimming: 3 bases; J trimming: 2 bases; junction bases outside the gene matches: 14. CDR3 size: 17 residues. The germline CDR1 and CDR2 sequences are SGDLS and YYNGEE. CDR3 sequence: CASSAGIAGTEAYEQYF. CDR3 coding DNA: TGTGCCAGCAGCGCCGGGATTGCCGGGACAGAGGCCTACGAGCAGTACTTC.

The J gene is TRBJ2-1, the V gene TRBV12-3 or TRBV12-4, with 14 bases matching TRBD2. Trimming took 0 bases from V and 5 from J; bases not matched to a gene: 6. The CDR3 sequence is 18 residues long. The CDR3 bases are TGTGCCAGCAGTTTAGCGCCTCGACTAGCGGGAGGGGACAATGAGCAGTTCTTC. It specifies CASSLAPRLAGGDNEQFF.

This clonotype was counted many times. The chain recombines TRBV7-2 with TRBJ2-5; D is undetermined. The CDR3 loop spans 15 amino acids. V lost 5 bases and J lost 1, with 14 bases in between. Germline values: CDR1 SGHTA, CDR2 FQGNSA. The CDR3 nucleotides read TGTGCCAGCAGCGCGCACGGCAACCCCCAAGAGACCCAGTACTTC. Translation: CASSAHGNPQETQYF.

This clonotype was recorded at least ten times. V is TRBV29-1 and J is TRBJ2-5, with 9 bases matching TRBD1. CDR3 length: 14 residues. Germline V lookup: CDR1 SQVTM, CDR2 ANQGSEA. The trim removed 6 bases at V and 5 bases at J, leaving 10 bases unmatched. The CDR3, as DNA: TGCAGCGTCCCGGGACAGGGTGGTCGGGAGACCCAGTACTTC. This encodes CSVPGQGGRETQYF.

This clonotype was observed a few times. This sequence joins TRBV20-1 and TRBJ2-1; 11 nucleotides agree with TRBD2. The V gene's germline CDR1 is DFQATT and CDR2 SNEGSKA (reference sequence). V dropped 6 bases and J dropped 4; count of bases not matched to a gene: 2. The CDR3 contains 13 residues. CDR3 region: CSATSGSYNEQFF. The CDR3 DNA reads TGCAGTGCAACTAGCGGGAGTTACAATGAGCAGTTCTTC.

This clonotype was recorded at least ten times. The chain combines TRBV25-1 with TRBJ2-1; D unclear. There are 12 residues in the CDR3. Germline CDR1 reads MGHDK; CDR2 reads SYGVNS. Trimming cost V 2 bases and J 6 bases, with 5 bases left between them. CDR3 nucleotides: TGTGCCAGCAGTGAACCTGGCAATGAGCAGTTCTTC. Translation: CASSEPGNEQFF. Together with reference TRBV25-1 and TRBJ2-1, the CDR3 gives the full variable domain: EADIYQTPRYLVIGTGKKITLECSQTMGHDKMYWYQQDPGMELHLIHYSYGVNSTEKGDLSSESTVSRIRTEHFPLTLESARPSHTSQYLCASSEPGNEQFFGPGTRLTVL.

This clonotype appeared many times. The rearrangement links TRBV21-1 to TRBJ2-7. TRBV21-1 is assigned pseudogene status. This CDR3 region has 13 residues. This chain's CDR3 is CASSKGGPYEQYF. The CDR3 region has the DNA TGTGCCAGCAGCAAAGGGGGTCCCTACGAGCAGTACTTC.

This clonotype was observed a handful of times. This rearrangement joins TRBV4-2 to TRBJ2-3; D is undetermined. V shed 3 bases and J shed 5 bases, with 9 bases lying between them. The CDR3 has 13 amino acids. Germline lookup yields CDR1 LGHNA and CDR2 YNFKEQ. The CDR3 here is CASSQTSQDTQYF. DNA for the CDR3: TGTGCCAGCAGCCAGACCTCACAAGATACGCAGTATTTT.

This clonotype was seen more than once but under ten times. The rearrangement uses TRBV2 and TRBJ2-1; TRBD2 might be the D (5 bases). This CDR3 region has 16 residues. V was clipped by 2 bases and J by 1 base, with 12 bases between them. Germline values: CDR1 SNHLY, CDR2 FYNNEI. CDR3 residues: CASSEIGADSYNEQFF. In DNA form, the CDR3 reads TGTGCCAGCAGTGAAATTGGAGCGGATTCCTACAATGAGCAGTTCTTC.

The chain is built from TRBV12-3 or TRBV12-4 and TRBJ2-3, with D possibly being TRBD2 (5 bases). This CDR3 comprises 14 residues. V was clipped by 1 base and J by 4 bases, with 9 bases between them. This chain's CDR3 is CASSLVSGSDTQYF. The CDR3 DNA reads TGTGCCAGCAGTTTAGTATCGGGGTCAGATACGCAGTATTTT.

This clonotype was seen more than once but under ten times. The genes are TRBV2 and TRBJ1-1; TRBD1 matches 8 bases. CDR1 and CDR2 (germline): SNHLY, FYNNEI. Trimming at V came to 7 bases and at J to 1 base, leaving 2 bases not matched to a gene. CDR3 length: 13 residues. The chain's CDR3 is CASTGGRNTEAFF. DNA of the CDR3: TGTGCCAGCACAGGGGGCAGGAACACTGAAGCTTTCTTT.

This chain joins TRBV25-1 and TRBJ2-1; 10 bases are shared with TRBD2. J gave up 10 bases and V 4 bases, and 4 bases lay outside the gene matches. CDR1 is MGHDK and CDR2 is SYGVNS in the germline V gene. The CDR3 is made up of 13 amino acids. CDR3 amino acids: CASSAGLAPEQFF. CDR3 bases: TGTGCCAGCAGTGCGGGACTAGCGCCCGAGCAGTTCTTC.

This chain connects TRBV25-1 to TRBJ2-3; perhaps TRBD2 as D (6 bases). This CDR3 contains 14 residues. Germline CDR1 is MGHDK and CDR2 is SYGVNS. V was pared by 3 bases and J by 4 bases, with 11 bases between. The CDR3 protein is CASSEGAGPDTQYF. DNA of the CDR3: TGTGCCAGCAGTGAGGGAGCGGGCCCAGATACGCAGTATTTT.

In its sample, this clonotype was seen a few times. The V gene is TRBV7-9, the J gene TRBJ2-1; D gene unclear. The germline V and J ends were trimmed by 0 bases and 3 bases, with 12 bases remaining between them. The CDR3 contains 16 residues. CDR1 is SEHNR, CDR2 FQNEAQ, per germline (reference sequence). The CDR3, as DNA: TGTGCCAGCAGCTTAGCGACTGGCCTGATCTACAATGAGCAGTTCTTC. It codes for CASSLATGLIYNEQFF.

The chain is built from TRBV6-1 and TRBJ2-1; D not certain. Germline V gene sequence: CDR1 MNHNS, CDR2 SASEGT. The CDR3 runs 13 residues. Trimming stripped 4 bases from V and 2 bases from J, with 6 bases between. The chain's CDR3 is CASSVSAYNEQFF. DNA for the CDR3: TGTGCCAGCAGTGTTTCGGCCTACAATGAGCAGTTCTTC.

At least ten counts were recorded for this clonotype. CDR3 nucleotide sequence: TGTGCCAGCAGCTTAGAGGGGACAGGGGCCTACGAGCAGTACTTC. Protein sequence: CASSLEGTGAYEQYF. The rearrangement links TRBV7-8 to TRBJ2-7; TRBD1 matches 10 bases. CDR1 SGHVS and CDR2 FQNEAQ come from the germline V gene. This CDR3 comprises 15 residues. The trim removed 1 base at V and 2 bases at J, leaving 2 bases unmatched.

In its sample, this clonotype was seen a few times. The CDR3 is CASSLLTVYNEQFF. The CDR3 DNA is TGTGCCAGCAGCCTACTGACAGTCTACAATGAGCAGTTCTTC. This chain joins TRBV7-2 and TRBJ2-1, with TRBD1 as a possible D gene (5 bases). CDR1 and CDR2 (germline): SGHTA, FQGNSA. Trimming stripped 5 bases from V and 3 bases from J, with 11 bases between. This CDR3 spans 14 amino acids.

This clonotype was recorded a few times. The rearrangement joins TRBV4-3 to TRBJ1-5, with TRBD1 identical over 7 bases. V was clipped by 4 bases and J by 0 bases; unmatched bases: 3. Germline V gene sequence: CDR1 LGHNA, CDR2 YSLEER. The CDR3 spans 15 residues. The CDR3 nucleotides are TGCGCCAGCAGCCCAGACAGGGATAGCAATCAGCCCCAGCATTTT. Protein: CASSPDRDSNQPQHF.

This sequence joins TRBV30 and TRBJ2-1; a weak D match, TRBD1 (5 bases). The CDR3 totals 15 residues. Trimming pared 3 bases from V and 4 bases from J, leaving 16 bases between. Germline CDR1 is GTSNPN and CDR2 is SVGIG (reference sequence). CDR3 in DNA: TGTGCCTGGAGGCTAGACAGCCGGCCATACAATGAGCAGTTCTTC. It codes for CAWRLDSRPYNEQFF.

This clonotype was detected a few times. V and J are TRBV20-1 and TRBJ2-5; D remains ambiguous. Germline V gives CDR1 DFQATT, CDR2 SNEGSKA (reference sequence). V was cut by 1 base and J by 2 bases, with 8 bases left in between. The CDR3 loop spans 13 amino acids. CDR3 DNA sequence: TGCAGTGCTAGAGGTGGTACTCAAGAGACCCAGTACTTC. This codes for CSARGGTQETQYF.